The clone carrying this T cell receptor (beta chain) was seen once. What it binds is not known. Anyone with autoimmune disease history or systemic immunosuppression was excluded. Profiling relied on immunoSEQ multiplex PCR, and the TCRdb table lists in-frame clones only, not all of them. The sample lists about 76,000 clones, roughly 90% occurring once. This sample is part of a study of OX40 agonist ivuxolimab in advanced cancers. Study-wide context: Patients were roughly 83% male with ages roughly 20 to 90, mean 60. Partial responses were seen in three patients, one with hepatocellular carcinoma and two with cutaneous melanoma.

General study findings and limits: Dosing at 0.1 to 3.0 mg/kg was accompanied by clonal expansion of CD4+ and CD8+ blood T cells by week 6.

Sequenced here: CD4+ or CD8+ T cells sorted from blood, sampled in a trial of the OX40 agonist ivuxolimab. This TCR was sampled from an adult with an advanced solid tumor such as melanoma, head and neck, liver or kidney cancer.

CDR3 DNA: TGTGCCAGCAGTTTGGGACAGGGTGGTAGCACCGGGGAGCTGTTTTTT. Translation: CASSLGQGGSTGELFF. This chain uses TRBV28 with TRBJ2-2; 9 bases are shared with TRBD1. Germline-derived CDR1 and CDR2 are MDHEN and SYDVKM. J gave up 4 bases and V 3 bases, and 6 bases lay outside the gene matches. This CDR3 is 16 amino acids long.